These 32 T cell receptor beta chains share one sample of origin, sequenced in a study of CD8+CD57+ T cells in acquired aplastic anemia. Genomic DNA acted as the template from which TCR beta VDJ combination and CDR3 sequence profiling were carried out. MiXCR was run by TCRdb on the reads, yielding one entry per CDR3 protein. The repertoire holds fewer than 250,000 distinct CDR3 sequences, with around half as singletons. An expansion of CD8+CD57+ cells by flow cytometry had been shown in patients chosen for sequencing. Material: sorted CD4+, CD8+, or CD8+CD57+ T cells (not recorded which) from PBMCs. The receptors stem from a human donor with aplastic anemia.

This clonotype has ten or more counts. This rearrangement joins TRBV7-9 to TRBJ1-2; D uncertain. CDR1 and CDR2 (germline): SEHNR, FQNEAQ (reference sequence). The length of the CDR3 is 13 residues. Between the trimmed V and J ends, which lost 5 bases and 4 bases, there was a span of 11 bases. The CDR3 nucleotides read TGTGCCAGCAGCCAAAGTGCAGGCTATGGCTACACCTTC. Encoded protein: CASSQSAGYGYTF.

This clonotype showed up many times. This sequence joins TRBV7-9 and TRBJ2-1; D gene ambiguous. The CDR3 is 12 residues long. Germline CDR1 is SEHNR and CDR2 is FQNEAQ (reference sequence). V lost 3 bases and J 9 bases, leaving 9 bases between the germline ends. CDR3 in DNA: TGTGCCAGCAGCTTGTTCGGTGCTGAGCAGTTCTTC. Translation: CASSLFGAEQFF.

V gene TRBV12-3 or TRBV12-4 combines with J gene TRBJ1-2; D uncertain. This CDR3 spans 13 amino acids. The V end was cut by 6 bases, the J end by 5 bases, with 13 bases between. In nucleotides, the CDR3 is TGTGCCAGCAGCCCCAAACGCCAATATGGCTACACCTTC. It yields the protein CASSPKRQYGYTF.

The J gene is TRBJ1-6, the V gene TRBV20-1; the match to TRBD1 covers 10 bases. The germline V gene has CDR1 DFQATT and CDR2 SNEGSKA (reference sequence). V was clipped by 6 bases and J by 9 bases; unmatched bases: 11. CDR3 length: 15 residues. CDR3 amino acids: CSARSTGGAISPLHF. The CDR3 DNA follows: TGCAGTGCAAGATCGACAGGGGGCGCGATTTCACCCCTCCACTTT.

V gene TRBV2 combines with J gene TRBJ2-3; no definite D call. Germline CDR1 SNHLY, CDR2 FYNNEI. The CDR3 length is 14 residues. V lost 3 bases and J 2 bases, leaving 9 bases between the germline ends. In nucleotides, the CDR3 is TGTGCCAGCAGTGACGGGCAGCCCACAGATACGCAGTATTTT. This encodes CASSDGQPTDTQYF.

This clonotype was seen repeatedly, ten times or more. The chain is built from TRBV29-1 and TRBJ2-1, with D hard to call. The V gene lost 6 bases and the J gene lost 9 bases, with 12 bases spanning the gap. This CDR3 has 11 residues. CDR1 and CDR2 from the germline V gene are SQVTM and ANQGSEA. CDR3 sequence: CSVHKSGEQFF. In nucleotides, the CDR3 is TGCAGCGTACACAAATCGGGTGAGCAGTTCTTC.

This clonotype was detected once. A single base separates this from a much larger clone, so it may be a read error. The chain combines TRBV10-3 with TRBJ2-1; perhaps TRBD1 as D (5 bases). Germline CDR1 reads ENHRY; CDR2 reads SYGVKD. The V end was cut by 10 bases, the J end by 0 bases, with 13 bases between. The CDR3 has 14 amino acids. In DNA form, the CDR3 reads TGTGCCACACGTGGGGCAGTCTCCTACAATGAGCAGTTCTTC. This encodes CATRGAVSYNEQFF.

This clonotype came up many times. The J gene is TRBJ2-2, the V gene TRBV7-3, with D perhaps TRBD1 or TRBD2 (6 bases each). The germline CDR1 and CDR2 sequences are SGHTA and FQGTGA. There are 15 residues in the CDR3. The V and J ends lost 6 bases and 4 bases respectively, with 15 bases between them. The CDR3 sequence: CASRESGGGTGELFF. The CDR3 DNA follows: TGTGCCAGCAGAGAATCCGGGGGCGGCACCGGGGAGCTGTTTTTT.

This clonotype has ten or more counts. The chain links TRBV24-1 to TRBJ2-2; 8 bases line up with TRBD2. The V segment lost 7 bases and the J segment 8 bases; nucleotides outside the gene matches: 8. The CDR3 extends over 14 amino acids. Per germline, CDR1 KGHDR and CDR2 SFDVKD. This CDR3 reads CATRHGRVFGELFF. As DNA, the CDR3 is TGTGCCACCAGACACGGGAGGGTGTTTGGGGAGCTGTTTTTT.

The V and J genes are TRBV25-1 and TRBJ1-6; D is unclear. V was pared by 1 base and J by 7 bases, with 8 bases between. Looked up from germline, CDR1 is MGHDK and CDR2 is SYGVNS. There are 14 residues in the CDR3. CDR3: CASSESRSNSPLHF. The CDR3 DNA is TGTGCCAGCAGTGAATCCAGGTCCAATTCACCCCTCCACTTT. Supplemented by reference TRBV25-1 and TRBJ1-6, the full variable domain reads EADIYQTPRYLVIGTGKKITLECSQTMGHDKMYWYQQDPGMELHLIHYSYGVNSTEKGDLSSESTVSRIRTEHFPLTLESARPSHTSQYLCASSESRSNSPLHFGNGTRLTVT.

Many counts were recorded for this clonotype. This chain joins TRBV20-1 and TRBJ2-1; D gene unclear. V dropped 7 bases and J dropped 8 bases, with 18 bases sitting between them. Germline lookup yields CDR1 DFQATT and CDR2 SNEGSKA (reference sequence). CDR3 length equals 13 residues. The CDR3 nucleotides are TGCAGTGTTCCCGGGTCGGGTTTTTATGAGCAGTTCTTC. This gives the protein CSVPGSGFYEQFF.

In this sample, this clonotype turned up many times. The junction and the germline gene differ at one end; a read error may be behind it. The chain employs TRBV5-1 and TRBJ2-7, with D perhaps matching TRBD1 or TRBD2 (5 bases each). The CDR3 sequence is 14 residues long. The germline V gene has CDR1 SGHRS and CDR2 YFSETQ. The CDR3 DNA reads as TGTGCCAGCAGCCCGGGACGCAGCTCCTACGAGCAGTACTTC. It encodes CASSPGRSSYEQYF.

This chain links TRBV7-8 with TRBJ2-5; D remains unclear. The germline V gene has CDR1 SGHVS and CDR2 FQNEAQ. This CDR3 region has 16 residues. Deletions cut 5 bases from V and 1 base from J, with 17 bases between. CDR3 bases: TGTGCCAGCAGCACCCGAGTCCGGGCGGTCCAAGAGACCCAGTACTTC. This translates into CASSTRVRAVQETQYF.

The chain is built from TRBV25-1 and TRBJ2-1; 10 bases match TRBD2. The CDR3 loop spans 17 amino acids. The V and J ends lost 0 bases and 1 base, in that order; junction bases with no gene match: 3. The germline CDR1 and CDR2 sequences are MGHDK and SYGVNS. CDR3 protein: CASSEYGSGRSYNEQFF. Written as DNA, the CDR3 is TGTGCCAGCAGTGAATACGGTAGCGGGAGGTCCTACAATGAGCAGTTCTTC.

The gene calls are TRBV15 and TRBJ2-1; D is possibly TRBD1 (5 bases). The length of the CDR3 is 15 residues. Trimming pared 3 bases from V and 7 bases from J, leaving 16 bases between. Germline V CDR1 and CDR2: LNHNV, YYDKDF (reference sequence). CDR3: CATSSDDSHPNEQFF. CDR3 coding DNA: TGTGCCACCAGCAGTGACGACAGCCATCCTAATGAGCAGTTCTTC.

The rearrangement joins TRBV6-1 to TRBJ2-1; 8 nucleotides align to TRBD1. The CDR3 has 18 residues. V was clipped by 11 bases and J by 0 bases; unmatched bases: 18. CDR1 and CDR2 from the germline V gene are MNHNS and SASEGT. CDR3 residues: CAWSEADRATYSYNEQFF. The CDR3 nucleotides read TGTGCCTGGAGTGAGGCGGACAGGGCTACTTACTCCTACAATGAGCAGTTCTTC.

The V and J genes are TRBV24-1 and TRBJ2-2; no clear D. V lost 0 bases and J lost 1, with 26 bases in between. The CDR3 is 22 residues long. Looked up from germline, CDR1 is KGHDR and CDR2 is SFDVKD. CDR3 protein: CATSDLVLLTSDGRRNTGELFF. CDR3 DNA: TGTGCCACCAGTGATTTGGTATTATTGACATCCGACGGGCGTCGGAACACCGGGGAGCTGTTTTTT.

The chain couples TRBV12-3 or TRBV12-4 to TRBJ2-1, with 9 positions matching TRBD2. The CDR3 extends over 15 amino acids. Germline trimming cut 1 base from V and 7 bases from J; bases unmatched to any gene: 5. CDR3 residues: CASSLGGGRANEQFF. The CDR3 bases are TGTGCCAGCAGTTTAGGGGGCGGGAGGGCGAATGAGCAGTTCTTC.

J is TRBJ1-6 and V is TRBV20-1, with D possibly matching TRBD1 (6 bases). Germline V gives CDR1 DFQATT, CDR2 SNEGSKA (reference sequence). Trimming removed 3 bases at V and 6 bases at J, with 15 bases between. The CDR3 runs to 15 residues. CDR3 bases: TGCAGTGCTAGGGTGGAAAGGGGGAGTAATTCACCCCTCCACTTT. Protein product: CSARVERGSNSPLHF.

This clonotype has a handful of counts. The V gene is TRBV28, the J gene TRBJ2-2, with 8 bases that match TRBD1. The junction had 2 bases not matched to a gene; V was cut back by 2 bases and J by 6 bases. The CDR3 is 14 residues long. Germline V gene sequence: CDR1 MDHEN, CDR2 SYDVKM. The CDR3 loop is CASSLTGGPGELFF. CDR3 DNA: TGTGCCAGCAGTTTAACAGGGGGTCCCGGGGAGCTGTTTTTT.

This clonotype was observed a handful of times. The V gene is TRBV7-9, the J gene TRBJ2-3; D gene unclear. Deletions cut 5 bases from V and 0 bases from J, with 12 bases between. The CDR3 sequence is 15 residues long. CDR1 is SEHNR, CDR2 FQNEAQ, per germline (reference sequence). CDR3: CASSQALSSTDTQYF. In DNA form, the CDR3 reads TGTGCCAGCAGCCAGGCGCTCAGCAGCACAGATACGCAGTATTTT.

On this clonotype: An end of the junction differs from the germline gene, which may be a read error. The rearrangement links TRBV30 to TRBJ2-1; possible D gene TRBD1, 5 bases. The CDR3 contains 13 residues. The germline gives CDR1 GTSNPN, CDR2 SVGIG (reference sequence). CDR3 loop: CAWTPDTYNEQFF. CDR3 nucleotides: TGTGCCTGGACCCCGGACACTTACAACGAGCAGTTCTTC.

This chain connects TRBV2 to TRBJ2-5; a possible D gene is TRBD2 (5 bases). Germline CDR1 reads SNHLY; CDR2 reads FYNNEI. There are 14 residues in the CDR3. Between the trimmed V and J ends, which lost 3 bases and 1 base, there was a span of 9 bases. The CDR3 protein is CASSDRGRQETQYF. DNA for the CDR3: TGTGCCAGCAGTGACAGAGGGCGCCAAGAGACCCAGTACTTC.

The chain's CDR3 is CAISWTSGNEQFF. CDR3 DNA sequence: TGTGCCATCAGTTGGACTAGCGGCAATGAGCAGTTCTTC. The gene calls are TRBV10-3 and TRBJ2-1; 10 nucleotides match TRBD2. CDR1 ENHRY and CDR2 SYGVKD come from the germline V gene. V was pared by 5 bases and J by 6 bases, with 1 base of the junction left unmatched. CDR3 length: 13 amino acids.

About this clonotype: This clone may be a read error of a much larger clone one base away. The rearrangement links TRBV20-1 to TRBJ2-1; a weak D match, TRBD2 (6 bases). Germline CDR1 and CDR2: DFQATT and SNEGSKA (reference sequence). V was clipped by 5 bases and J by 8 bases, with 19 bases between them. The CDR3 runs to 14 residues. The CDR3 protein is CSAYRDFSLDEQFF. The CDR3 DNA follows: TGCAGTGCTTACCGGGACTTTTCGCTCGATGAGCAGTTCTTC.

In its sample, this clonotype was seen many times. The chain uses TRBV6-7 and TRBJ2-1; possibly TRBD1 for D (6 bases). TRBV6-7 falls under the ORF class, with uncertain function. With 5 bases removed from V and 9 bases from J, the gap between germline ends came to 11 bases. The CDR3 has 12 residues. DNA of the CDR3: TGTGCCAGCAGTGTGTCAGGGGTTGAGCAGTTCTTC. It yields the protein CASSVSGVEQFF.

This clonotype was detected ten times or more. The chain joins TRBV15 to TRBJ2-3, with 16 bases matching TRBD2. V shed 5 bases and J 4 bases; nucleotides not matched to a gene: 0. Per the germline V gene, CDR1 is LNHNV and CDR2 is YYDKDF (reference sequence). The length of the CDR3 is 15 residues. The CDR3 nucleotides read TGTGCCACCAGCGGGACTAGCGGGGGGGCAGATACGCAGTATTTT. It yields the protein CATSGTSGGADTQYF.

J is TRBJ2-1 and V is TRBV7-9, with 11 positions matching TRBD2. Germline V gene lookup returns CDR1 SEHNR and CDR2 FQNEAQ (reference sequence). The CDR3 runs to 14 residues. V was pared by 4 bases and J by 7 bases, with 3 bases of the junction left unmatched. The CDR3 protein is CASSSTSGVNEQFF. The DNA of the CDR3 is TGTGCCAGCAGCTCGACTAGCGGGGTGAATGAGCAGTTCTTC. Full variable domain (rest looked up from reference TRBV7-9 and TRBJ2-1): DTGVSQNPRHKITKRGQNVTFRCDPISEHNRLYWYRQTLGQGPEFLTYFQNEAQLEKSRLLSDRFSAERPKGSFSTLEIQRTEQGDSAMYLCASSSTSGVNEQFFGPGTRLTVL.

This clonotype has a count of ten or more. In nucleotides, the CDR3 is TGTGCCAGCAGCTGGGCCGGACCAGCCTACTACGAGCAGTACTTC. Translated: CASSWAGPAYYEQYF. The V and J genes are TRBV14 and TRBJ2-7; no firm D call. CDR3 length: 15 amino acids. In germline, CDR1 is SGHDN, CDR2 FVKESK. The V end lost 5 bases, the J end lost 3 bases, and 17 bases lay between the germline ends.

This clonotype was detected only a few times. One base away lies a much larger clone, so this may be a sequencing read error. V is TRBV19 and J is TRBJ1-5; unclear D gene. Germline CDR1 reads LNHDA; CDR2 reads SQIVND (reference sequence). The CDR3 has 15 residues. In DNA form, the CDR3 reads TGTGCCGGTAGTATTTCGGTGTCAGCCCTCCAGCCCCAGCATTTT. It yields the protein CAGSISVSALQPQHF.

Details on this clonotype: A much larger clone is a single base away; this may be a read error. No conserved phenylalanine or tryptophan ends this CDR3, so it is likely a read error. The chain links TRBV27 to TRBJ2-1, with D uncertain. V lost 3 bases and J 11 bases, leaving 8 bases between the germline ends. In germline, CDR1 is MNHEY, CDR2 SMNVEV (reference sequence). CDR3 length equals 11 residues. CDR3 bases: TGTGCCAGCAGTTTTGGGCCCCAGCAGTTCCTC. Translation: CASSFGPQQFL.

This clonotype was counted a few times. The chain links TRBV4-3 to TRBJ1-2, with D possibly TRBD1 on 5 matching bases. V was cut by 1 base and J by 0 bases, with 9 bases left in between. Germline lookup yields CDR1 LGHNA and CDR2 YSLEER. The CDR3 is made up of 15 amino acids. The CDR3 region is CASSQGQTPNYGYTF. The CDR3 DNA follows: TGCGCCAGCAGCCAAGGACAGACTCCTAACTATGGCTACACCTTC.